This T cell receptor beta chain originates from a study of shared clonotypes between healthy human individuals. General study findings and limits: The authors sampled blood alone, and tissue repertoires likely differ. The expectation was that sequencing depth would affect clonotype sharing among donors.

This table comes from immunoSEQ multiplex PCR, and its TCRdb copy is limited to in-frame clones, with some not included. The sample records more than 1 million clones, around 78% being singletons. Per germline, CDR1 SGHAT and CDR2 FQNNGV. This CDR3 contains 14 residues. The V and J ends lost 0 bases and 5 bases respectively, with 11 bases between them. With regard to this clone: The antigen is unknown.

The receptor's source is a man aged 18 to 30 in good health. Some clones in this sample may be carry-over from other donors' samples. The sequencing sample was made of memory CD4+ T cells from PBMCs. Subset noted: CD45RA-negative fraction. The chain uses TRBV11-2 and TRBJ2-7, with no clear D. The CDR3: CASSLEKRRDEQYF. The CDR3, as DNA: TGTGCCAGCAGCTTAGAAAAGCGTAGGGACGAGCAGTACTTC.